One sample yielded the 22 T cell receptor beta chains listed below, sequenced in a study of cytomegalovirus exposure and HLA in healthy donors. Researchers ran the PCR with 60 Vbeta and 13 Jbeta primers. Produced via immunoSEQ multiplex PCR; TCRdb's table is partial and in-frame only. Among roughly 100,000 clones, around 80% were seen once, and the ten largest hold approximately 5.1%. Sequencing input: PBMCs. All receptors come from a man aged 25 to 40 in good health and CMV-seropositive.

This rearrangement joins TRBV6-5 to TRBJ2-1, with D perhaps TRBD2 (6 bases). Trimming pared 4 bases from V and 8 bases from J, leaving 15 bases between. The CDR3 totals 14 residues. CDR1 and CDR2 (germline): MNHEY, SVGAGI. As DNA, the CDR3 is TGTGCCAGCAGTTTAAGGGCGGGGCGGCATGAGCAGTTCTTC. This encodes CASSLRAGRHEQFF.

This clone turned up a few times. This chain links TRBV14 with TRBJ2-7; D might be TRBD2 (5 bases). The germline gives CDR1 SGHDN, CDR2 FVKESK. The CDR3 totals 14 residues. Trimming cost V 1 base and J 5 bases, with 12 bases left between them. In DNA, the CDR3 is TGTGCCAGCAGCCAAGTAGGAGGTGTGAACGAGCAGTACTTC. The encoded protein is CASSQVGGVNEQYF.

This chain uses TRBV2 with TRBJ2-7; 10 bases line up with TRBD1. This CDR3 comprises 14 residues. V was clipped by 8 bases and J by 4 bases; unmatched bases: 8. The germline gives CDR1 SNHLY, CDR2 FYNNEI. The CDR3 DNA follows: TGTGCCAGCTCGGGGACAGGGGATGTGTACGAGCAGTACTTC. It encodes CASSGTGDVYEQYF.

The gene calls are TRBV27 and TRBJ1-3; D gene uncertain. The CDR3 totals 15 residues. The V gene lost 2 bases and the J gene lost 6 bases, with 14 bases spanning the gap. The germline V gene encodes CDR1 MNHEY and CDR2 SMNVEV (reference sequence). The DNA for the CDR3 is TGTGCCAGCAGTTTAATGTTGGGCAGTTCAAACACCATATATTTT. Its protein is CASSLMLGSSNTIYF.

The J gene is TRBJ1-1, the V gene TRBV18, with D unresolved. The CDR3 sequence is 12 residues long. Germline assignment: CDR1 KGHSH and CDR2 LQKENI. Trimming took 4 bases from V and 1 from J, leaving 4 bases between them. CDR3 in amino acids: CASSLKNTEAFF. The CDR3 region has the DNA TGTGCCAGCTCACTTAAGAACACTGAAGCTTTCTTT.

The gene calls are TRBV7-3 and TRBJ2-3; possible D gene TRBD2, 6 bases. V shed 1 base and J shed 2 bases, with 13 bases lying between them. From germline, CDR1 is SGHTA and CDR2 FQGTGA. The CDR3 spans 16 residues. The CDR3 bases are TGTGCCAGCAGCTTAAAGGGCGGAGGGGACACAGATACGCAGTATTTT. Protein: CASSLKGGGDTDTQYF.

DNA of the CDR3: TGTGCCAGCAGTTTATTCCCGCAGGGTTCCTATAATTCACCCCTCCACTTT. Protein: CASSLFPQGSYNSPLHF. The chain links TRBV28 to TRBJ1-6, with D possibly matching TRBD1 (5 bases). Germline V gene lookup returns CDR1 MDHEN and CDR2 SYDVKM. The CDR3 contains 17 residues. Trimming left V 1 base short and J 1 base short, with 11 bases between.

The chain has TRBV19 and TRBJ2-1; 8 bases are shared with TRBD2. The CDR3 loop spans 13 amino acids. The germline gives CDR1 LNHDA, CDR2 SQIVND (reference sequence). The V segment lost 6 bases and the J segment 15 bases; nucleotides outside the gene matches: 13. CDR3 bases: TGTGCCAGTAGACCAACACCGGGACTAGGGATGTTCTTC. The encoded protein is CASRPTPGLGMFF. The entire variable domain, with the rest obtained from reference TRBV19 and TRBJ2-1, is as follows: DGGITQSPKYLFRKEGQNVTLSCEQNLNHDAMYWYRQDPGQGLRLIYYSQIVNDFQKGDIAEGYSVSREKKESFPLTVTSAQKNPTAFYLCASRPTPGLGMFFGPGTRLTVL.

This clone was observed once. CDR3 nucleotide sequence: TGTGCCAGCCGCCCGGTGGAGATCCCCTATAATTCACCCCTCCACTTT. It encodes CASRPVEIPYNSPLHF. The V and J genes are TRBV21-1 and TRBJ1-6. TRBV21-1 represents a pseudogene. This CDR3 has 16 amino acids.

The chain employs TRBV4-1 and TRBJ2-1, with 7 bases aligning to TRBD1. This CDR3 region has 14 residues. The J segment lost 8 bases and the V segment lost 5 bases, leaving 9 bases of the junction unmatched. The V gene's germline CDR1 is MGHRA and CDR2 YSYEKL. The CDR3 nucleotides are TGCGCCAGCAGCTTCGGACAGGCGGTCGATGAGCAGTTCTTC. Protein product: CASSFGQAVDEQFF.

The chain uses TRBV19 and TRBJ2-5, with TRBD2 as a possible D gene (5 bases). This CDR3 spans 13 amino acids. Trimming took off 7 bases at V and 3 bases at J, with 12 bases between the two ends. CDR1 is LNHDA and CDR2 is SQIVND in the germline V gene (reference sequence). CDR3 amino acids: CASKGIGKETQYF. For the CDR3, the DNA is TGTGCCAGTAAAGGGATCGGGAAAGAGACCCAGTACTTC. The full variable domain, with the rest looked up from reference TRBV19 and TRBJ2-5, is DGGITQSPKYLFRKEGQNVTLSCEQNLNHDAMYWYRQDPGQGLRLIYYSQIVNDFQKGDIAEGYSVSREKKESFPLTVTSAQKNPTAFYLCASKGIGKETQYFGPGTRLLVL.

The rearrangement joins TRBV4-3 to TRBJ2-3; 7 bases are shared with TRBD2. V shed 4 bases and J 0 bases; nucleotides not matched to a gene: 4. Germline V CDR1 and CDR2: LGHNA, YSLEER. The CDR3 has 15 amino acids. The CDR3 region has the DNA TGCGCCAGCAGCCGCCGGGGGGAGAGCACAGATACGCAGTATTTT. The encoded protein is CASSRRGESTDTQYF.

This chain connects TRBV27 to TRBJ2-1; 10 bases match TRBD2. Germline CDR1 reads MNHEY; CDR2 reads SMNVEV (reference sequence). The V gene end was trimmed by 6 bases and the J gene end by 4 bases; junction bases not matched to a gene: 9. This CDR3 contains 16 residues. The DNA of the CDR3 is TGTGCCAGCAGCCTCTACCTAGCGGGAGAGTACAATGAGCAGTTCTTC. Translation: CASSLYLAGEYNEQFF.

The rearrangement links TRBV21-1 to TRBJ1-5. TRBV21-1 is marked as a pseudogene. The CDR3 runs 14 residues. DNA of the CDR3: TGTGCCAGCAGCAATCTTTTTAGCAATCAGCCCCAGCATTTT. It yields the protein CASSNLFSNQPQHF.

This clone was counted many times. The CDR3 reads CASSEASGSRDEQYF. Written as DNA, the CDR3 is TGTGCCAGCAGTGAAGCTAGCGGGAGTAGGGACGAGCAGTACTTC. This sequence joins TRBV6-1 and TRBJ2-7, with 9 bases that match TRBD2. The CDR3 runs to 15 residues. The V segment lost 0 bases and the J segment 5 bases; nucleotides outside the gene matches: 5. Germline loops: CDR1 MNHNS, CDR2 SASEGT.

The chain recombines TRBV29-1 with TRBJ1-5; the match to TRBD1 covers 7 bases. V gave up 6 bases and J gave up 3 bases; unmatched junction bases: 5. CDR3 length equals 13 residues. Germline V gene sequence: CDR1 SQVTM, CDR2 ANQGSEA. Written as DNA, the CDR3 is TGCAGCGTCCGGGGGACAGACAATCAGCCCCAGCATTTT. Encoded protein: CSVRGTDNQPQHF. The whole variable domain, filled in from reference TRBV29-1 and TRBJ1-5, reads SAVISQKPSRDICQRGTSLTIQCQVDSQVTMMFWYRQQPGQSLTLIATANQGSEATYESGFVIDKFPISRPNLTFSTLTVSNMSPEDSSIYLCSVRGTDNQPQHFGDGTRLSIL.

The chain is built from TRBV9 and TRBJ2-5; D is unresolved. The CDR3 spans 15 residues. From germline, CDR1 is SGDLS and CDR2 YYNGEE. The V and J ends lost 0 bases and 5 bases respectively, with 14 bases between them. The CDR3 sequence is CASSVGLEAKETQYF. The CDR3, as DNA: TGTGCCAGCAGCGTAGGCCTCGAGGCAAAGGAGACCCAGTACTTC.

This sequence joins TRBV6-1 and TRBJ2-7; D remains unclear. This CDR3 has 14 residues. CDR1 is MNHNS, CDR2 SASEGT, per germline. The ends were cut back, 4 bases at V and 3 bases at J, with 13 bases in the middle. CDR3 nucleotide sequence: TGTGCCAGCAGTGTTCACCAGGCTCGCTACGAGCAGTACGTC. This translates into CASSVHQARYEQYV.

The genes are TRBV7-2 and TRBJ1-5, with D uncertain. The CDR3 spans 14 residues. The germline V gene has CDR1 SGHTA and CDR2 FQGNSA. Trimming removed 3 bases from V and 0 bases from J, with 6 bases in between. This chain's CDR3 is CASSFSDSNQPQHF. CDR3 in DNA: TGTGCCAGCAGCTTCAGCGATAGCAATCAGCCCCAGCATTTT. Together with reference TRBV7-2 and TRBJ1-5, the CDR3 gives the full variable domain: GAGVSQSPSNKVTEKGKDVELRCDPISGHTALYWYRQSLGQGLEFLIYFQGNSAPDKSGLPSDRFSAERTGGSVSTLTIQRTQQEDSAVYLCASSFSDSNQPQHFGDGTRLSIL.

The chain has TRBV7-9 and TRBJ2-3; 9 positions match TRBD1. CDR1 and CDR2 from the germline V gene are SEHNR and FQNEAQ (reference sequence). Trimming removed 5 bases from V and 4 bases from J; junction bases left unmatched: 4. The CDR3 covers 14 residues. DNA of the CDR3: TGTGCCAGCAGCACGGGACAGGGATCAGATACGCAGTATTTT. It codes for CASSTGQGSDTQYF.

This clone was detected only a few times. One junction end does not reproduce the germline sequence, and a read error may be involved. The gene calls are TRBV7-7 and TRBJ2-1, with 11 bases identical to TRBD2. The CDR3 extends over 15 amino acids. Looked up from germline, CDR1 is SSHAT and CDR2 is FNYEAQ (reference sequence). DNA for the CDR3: TGTGCTAGCAGCCGGGGGGTAGCGGGGGGGAGTGAGCAGTTCTTC. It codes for CASSRGVAGGSEQFF.

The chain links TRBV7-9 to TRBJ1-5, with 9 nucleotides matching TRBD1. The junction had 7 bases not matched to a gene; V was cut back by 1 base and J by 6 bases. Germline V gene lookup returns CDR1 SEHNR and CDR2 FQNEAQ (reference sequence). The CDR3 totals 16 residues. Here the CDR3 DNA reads TGTGCCAGCAGCTTAGGGACGGGACAGGGAGGTCAGCCCCAGCATTTT. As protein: CASSLGTGQGGQPQHF.